Included here is one T cell receptor beta chain sequence, with context. Its antigen is not identified. This sample is drawn from a study of CD8 T cells in ankylosing spondylitis. Study findings and constraints: Some of the motif variants had earlier been found in reactive arthritis patients' fluid and blood. A motif of fewer than ten highly homologous TCR beta variants was seen as apparently characteristic of ankylosing spondylitis blood. According to the report, clones linked to the disease were significantly enriched in matched synovial fluid samples taken from ankylosing spondylitis patients.

Making the TCR beta libraries involved quantitative 5'-RACE with molecular barcodes. TCRdb ran MiXCR on the 5' RACE reads and lists one entry per CDR3 protein. The table includes more than 650,000 distinct CDR3 sequences, 12% detected once. Germline V gives CDR1 SGHKS, CDR2 YYEKEE (reference sequence). The CDR3 runs 15 residues. The V and J ends lost 4 bases and 7 bases respectively, with 20 bases between them. The J gene is TRBJ1-2, the V gene TRBV5-5, with D tentatively TRBD1 (5 bases). This clonotype was obtained from a male donor with ankylosing spondylitis. The sequenced sample consisted of blood, either unsorted or a sorted T cell fraction (not recorded which). The DNA for the CDR3 is TGTGCCAGCAGCCGGGGGACGGTATATGAGGGTGGCTACACCTTC. This codes for CASSRGTVYEGGYTF.